What follows are 18 T cell receptor beta chains derived from one specimen sequenced in a study of technical replicates of blood from several donors. Using immunoSEQ multiplex PCR, the repertoire was profiled, and TCRdb retains in-frame clones only, with some absent. The sample has 60,000 to 85,000 clones, roughly 94% seen once. Sequencing was carried out using T cells isolated from PBMCs. These receptors were collected from a human donor in good health.

The chain links TRBV6-1 to TRBJ2-1, with 8 bases matching TRBD1. Trimming at V came to 7 bases and at J to 8 bases, leaving 10 bases not matched to a gene. The CDR3 loop spans 14 amino acids. Per the germline V gene, CDR1 is MNHNS and CDR2 is SASEGT. The CDR3 region has the DNA TGTGCCAGCACCGAGGACAGGGAACTCTATGAGCAGTTCTTC. This translates into CASTEDRELYEQFF.

V gene TRBV6-5 combines with J gene TRBJ1-2; D might be TRBD1 (6 bases). The CDR3 length is 15 residues. V lost 0 bases to trimming and J lost 2 bases, with 10 bases between them. CDR1 is MNHEY and CDR2 is SVGAGI in the germline V gene. In DNA, the CDR3 is TGTGCCAGCAGTTACTCGCGACAGGAAAACTATGGCTACACCTTC. Amino acids: CASSYSRQENYGYTF.

V gene TRBV6-5 combines with J gene TRBJ1-1; D unclear. Trimming removed 6 bases from V and 1 base from J, with 12 bases in between. Germline CDR1 and CDR2: MNHEY and SVGAGI. This CDR3 is 14 amino acids long. DNA for the CDR3: TGTGCCAGCAGCGCCTACGATCGGAACACTGAAGCTTTCTTT. It specifies CASSAYDRNTEAFF.

The V and J genes are TRBV29-1 and TRBJ1-2; D ambiguous. The germline V gene has CDR1 SQVTM and CDR2 ANQGSEA. The V and J ends lost 0 bases and 6 bases respectively, with 17 bases between them. The CDR3 is 15 residues long. Written as DNA, the CDR3 is TGCAGCGTTGAAGAAGTCGTTTCTCTAAGAGATGGCTACACCTTC. Its protein is CSVEEVVSLRDGYTF.

The J gene is TRBJ2-3, the V gene TRBV15; D is uncertain. This CDR3 contains 14 residues. From germline, CDR1 is LNHNV and CDR2 YYDKDF (reference sequence). V was trimmed by 3 bases and J by 1 base, leaving 8 bases between them. CDR3 sequence reads: CATSSLSGTDTQYF. CDR3 in DNA: TGTGCCACCAGCAGCCTGAGCGGCACAGATACGCAGTATTTT. The full variable domain, with the rest looked up from reference TRBV15 and TRBJ2-3, is DAMVIQNPRYQVTQFGKPVTLSCSQTLNHNVMYWYQQKSSQAPKLLFHYYDKDFNNEADTPDNFQSRRPNTSFCFLDIRSPGLGDTAMYLCATSSLSGTDTQYFGPGTRLTVL.

The chain combines TRBV5-1 with TRBJ1-5, with D possibly TRBD1 on 6 matching bases. V dropped 4 bases and J dropped 1 base, with 6 bases sitting between them. The germline V gene encodes CDR1 SGHRS and CDR2 YFSETQ. CDR3 length: 13 residues. The CDR3 sequence: CASSTGSNQPQHF. In DNA, the CDR3 is TGCGCCAGCAGCACAGGGAGCAATCAGCCCCAGCATTTT.

The V call is TRBV7-9, the J call TRBJ1-1; the match to TRBD1 covers 9 bases. CDR3 length equals 16 residues. V gave up 5 bases and J gave up 5 bases; unmatched junction bases: 12. Germline-derived CDR1 and CDR2 are SEHNR and FQNEAQ (reference sequence). The CDR3 coding sequence is TGTGCCAGCAGCCTAACAGGGGGCCCCTCGGGTACTGAAGCTTTCTTT. This codes for CASSLTGGPSGTEAFF.

The gene calls are TRBV4-1 and TRBJ1-3, with unresolved D. The CDR3 runs to 14 residues. V was clipped by 4 bases and J by 2 bases, with 9 bases between them. Germline CDR1 and CDR2: MGHRA and YSYEKL. CDR3: CASSPPVTGNTIYF. For the CDR3, the DNA is TGCGCCAGCAGCCCCCCGGTGACTGGAAACACCATATATTTT.

J is TRBJ1-1 and V is TRBV6-5; 9 nucleotides agree with TRBD1. After removal of 6 bases from V and 0 bases from J, the junction contained 5 bases not matched to a gene. There are 15 residues in the CDR3. CDR1 is MNHEY and CDR2 is SVGAGI in the germline V gene. The CDR3 DNA follows: TGTGCCAGCAGGCAGAGACAGGGGGTGAACACTGAAGCTTTCTTT. Translating gives CASRQRQGVNTEAFF.

V gene TRBV7-9 combines with J gene TRBJ2-1; possibly TRBD2 for D (5 bases). Germline V gene lookup returns CDR1 SEHNR and CDR2 FQNEAQ (reference sequence). This CDR3 region has 14 residues. Trimming shortened V by 5 bases and J by 6 bases, and 14 bases separated the two germline ends. CDR3 amino acids: CASSEKTTFNEQFF. The CDR3 DNA is TGTGCCAGCAGCGAAAAGACTACTTTCAATGAGCAGTTCTTC.

The DNA of the CDR3 is TGTGCCAGCAGCTTAGCTACAGGGGGCAATCAGCCCCAGCATTTT. Protein product: CASSLATGGNQPQHF. The chain recombines TRBV7-6 with TRBJ1-5, with 7 bases identical to TRBD1. The V gene end was trimmed by 0 bases and the J gene end by 2 bases; junction bases not matched to a gene: 1. The CDR3 is 15 residues long. CDR1 and CDR2 from the germline V gene are SGHVS and FNYEAQ.

The CDR3 coding sequence is TGTGCCAGCAGCTTAGAAGCGGGAGGGTCCTACGAGCAGTACTTC. This encodes CASSLEAGGSYEQYF. This chain uses TRBV7-9 with TRBJ2-7, with TRBD2 identical over 10 bases. V shed 1 base, J shed 1 base, and the junction held 1 base outside the gene matches. The germline V gene encodes CDR1 SEHNR and CDR2 FQNEAQ (reference sequence). The CDR3 is made up of 15 amino acids.

The chain employs TRBV18 and TRBJ2-7, with D hard to call. The CDR3 loop spans 12 amino acids. The germline V gene encodes CDR1 KGHSH and CDR2 LQKENI. V lost 6 bases, J lost 0 bases, and 6 bases lay in between. CDR3 sequence reads: CASSYGSYEQYF. In DNA form, the CDR3 reads TGTGCCAGCTCGTACGGCTCCTACGAGCAGTACTTC.

CDR3 nucleotides: TGTGCCAGCAGCTTCGCTAGCGCCTACGAGCAGTACTTC. This encodes CASSFASAYEQYF. The chain links TRBV11-2 to TRBJ2-7; tentative D call: TRBD2 (6 bases). The CDR3 totals 13 residues. Trimming took off 3 bases at V and 2 bases at J, with 8 bases between the two ends. CDR1 is SGHAT, CDR2 FQNNGV, per germline.

The chain employs TRBV5-4 and TRBJ2-7; D ambiguous. Trimming took 0 bases from V and 3 from J, leaving 4 bases between them. This CDR3 comprises 12 residues. The germline V gene has CDR1 SGHNT and CDR2 YYREEE (reference sequence). CDR3 loop: CASSLDIYEQYF. DNA of the CDR3: TGTGCCAGCAGCTTGGACATCTACGAGCAGTACTTC.

The chain employs TRBV28 and TRBJ1-5, with D possibly being TRBD1 (5 bases). The CDR3 contains 13 residues. CDR1 and CDR2 (germline): MDHEN, SYDVKM. V was pared by 7 bases and J by 5 bases, with 12 bases between. The CDR3 nucleotides read TGTGCCAGCATTAGGGGCCTGGATCAGCCCCAGCATTTT. Translated, it gives CASIRGLDQPQHF.

V and J are TRBV6-1 and TRBJ1-1; possibly TRBD1 for D (5 bases). The CDR3 is 13 amino acids. CDR1 and CDR2 (germline): MNHNS, SASEGT. V gave up 5 bases and J gave up 0 bases, with 7 bases separating them. CDR3 nucleotide sequence: TGTGCCAGCAGTCCGACAGTGAACACTGAAGCTTTCTTT. This encodes CASSPTVNTEAFF.

The chain carries TRBV30 and TRBJ1-5, with 9 bases identical to TRBD1. V lost 5 bases and J lost 4; bases outside the gene matches: 6. Germline CDR1 reads GTSNPN; CDR2 reads SVGIG (reference sequence). This CDR3 region has 14 residues. The CDR3 here is CAWGPGQGNQPQHF. For the CDR3, the DNA is TGTGCCTGGGGGCCGGGACAGGGTAATCAGCCCCAGCATTTT.